A single sample is the source of the 24 T cell receptor beta chains below, sequenced in a study of blood T cell repertoires in COVID-19. The method was immunoSEQ multiplex PCR; TCRdb's version includes in-frame clones alone and lacks a portion of them. The sample lists approximately 210,000 clones, almost 85% occurring once. Sequenced sample: peripheral blood. All receptors derive from a woman between 70 and 85 years old with active or convalescent COVID-19.

This chain uses TRBV9 with TRBJ1-1; 8 bases align to TRBD1. Germline V gene data show CDR1 as SGDLS and CDR2 as YYNGEE. The J segment lost 2 bases and the V segment lost 4 bases, leaving 4 bases of the junction unmatched. CDR3 length equals 14 residues. Here the CDR3 reads CASSPDRANTEAFF. The DNA of the CDR3 is TGTGCCAGCAGCCCGGACAGGGCAAACACTGAAGCTTTCTTT.

The genes are TRBV7-8 and TRBJ1-1; D gene uncertain. This CDR3 region has 16 residues. CDR1 and CDR2 from the germline V gene are SGHVS and FQNEAQ. Between the trimmed V and J ends, which lost 0 bases and 5 bases, there was a span of 16 bases. Here the CDR3 reads CASSLAGPGSGTEAFF. CDR3 nucleotides: TGTGCCAGCAGCTTAGCGGGCCCGGGGTCGGGGACTGAAGCTTTCTTT.

The chain is built from TRBV6-5 and TRBJ2-7; D might be TRBD2 (6 bases). Germline V CDR1 and CDR2: MNHEY, SVGAGI. V shed 6 bases and J shed 6 bases, with 15 bases lying between them. The CDR3 consists of 13 residues. The CDR3 DNA follows: TGTGCCAGCAGGGGAGGCCGCGGGGTCGAGCAGTACTTC. Its translation is CASRGGRGVEQYF.

The chain carries TRBV5-1 and TRBJ2-2; TRBD2 matches at 11 bases. Germline CDR1 is SGHRS and CDR2 is YFSETQ. CDR3 length equals 17 residues. V shed 4 bases, J shed 2 bases, and the junction held 7 bases outside the gene matches. CDR3 region: CASSTNLAGGNTGELFF. Here the CDR3 DNA reads TGCGCCAGCAGCACAAACCTAGCGGGAGGAAACACCGGGGAGCTGTTTTTT.

This clone was seen a handful of times. The rearrangement joins TRBV4-1 to TRBJ2-7; D gene ambiguous. Between the trimmed V and J ends, which lost 4 bases and 0 bases, there was a span of 10 bases. This CDR3 is 14 amino acids long. Germline CDR1 and CDR2: MGHRA and YSYEKL. This CDR3 reads CASSPADTSYEQYF. Written as DNA, the CDR3 is TGCGCCAGCAGCCCGGCCGACACCTCCTACGAGCAGTACTTC.

The chain carries TRBV27 and TRBJ2-3; 7 bases agree with TRBD1. Germline CDR1 reads MNHEY; CDR2 reads SMNVEV (reference sequence). V lost 11 bases to trimming and J lost 2 bases; unmatched junction nucleotides: 19. This CDR3 region has 17 residues. The CDR3 nucleotides read TGTGCCTCGGCTTCTCGGGGCAGGGACAGAAACACAGATACGCAGTATTTT. Protein: CASASRGRDRNTDTQYF.

A few counts support this clone. The J gene is TRBJ2-1, the V gene TRBV7-2, with 10 positions matching TRBD2. The V gene's germline CDR1 is SGHTA and CDR2 FQGNSA. With 5 bases clipped from V and 6 bases from J, the junction kept 7 bases outside the gene matches. This CDR3 is 15 amino acids long. The CDR3 nucleotides read TGTGCCAGCAGCCCCGCTAGCGGGAGTGGCAATGAGCAGTTCTTC. Its protein is CASSPASGSGNEQFF.

The chain recombines TRBV6-5 with TRBJ1-3, with 7 bases matching TRBD1. The trim removed 6 bases at V and 1 base at J, leaving 3 bases unmatched. This CDR3 has 14 residues. Germline CDR1 MNHEY, CDR2 SVGAGI. DNA of the CDR3: TGTGCCAGCAGGATACAGGGGTCTGGAAACACCATATATTTT. This translates into CASRIQGSGNTIYF.

The chain combines TRBV5-1 with TRBJ2-3; 11 positions agree with TRBD2. J lost 2 bases, V lost 5 bases, and 4 bases had no gene match. The CDR3 has 15 amino acids. CDR1 and CDR2 from the germline V gene are SGHRS and YFSETQ. CDR3 sequence (DNA): TGCGCCAGCAGTCTAGCGGGAGGCTACACAGATACGCAGTATTTT. Translated, it gives CASSLAGGYTDTQYF.

A word on this clone: In the same sample, other DNA sequences code for this CDR3. The V and J genes are TRBV5-1 and TRBJ1-2, with TRBD1 as a possible D gene (6 bases). Trimming took off 0 bases at V and 3 bases at J, with 6 bases between the two ends. Germline assignment: CDR1 SGHRS and CDR2 YFSETQ. This CDR3 has 13 amino acids. In nucleotides, the CDR3 is TGCGCCAGCAGCTTGGCAGGGGACTATGGCTACACCTTC. Amino acid sequence: CASSLAGDYGYTF.

The rearrangement links TRBV11-2 to TRBJ2-1; a possible D gene is TRBD2 (6 bases). The ends were cut back, 2 bases at V and 0 bases at J, with 14 bases in the middle. CDR3 length equals 17 residues. Germline lookup yields CDR1 SGHAT and CDR2 FQNNGV. The CDR3 coding sequence is TGTGCCAGCAGCTTAATTCGGGGGAAGAGCTCCTACAATGAGCAGTTCTTC. Its protein is CASSLIRGKSSYNEQFF.

The CDR3: CASSESRGQTEAFF. The CDR3 coding sequence is TGCGCCAGCAGTGAGTCGCGAGGGCAGACTGAAGCTTTCTTT. This sequence joins TRBV10-2 and TRBJ1-1; D gene unclear. Between the trimmed V and J ends, which lost 0 bases and 5 bases, there was a span of 10 bases. The CDR3 runs 14 residues. From germline, CDR1 is WSHSY and CDR2 SAAADI.

The V and J genes are TRBV19 and TRBJ1-1; 8 bases are shared with TRBD1. The CDR3 runs to 14 residues. Losses at the gene ends were 8 bases for V and 2 bases for J; bases not matched to a gene: 7. The germline gives CDR1 LNHDA, CDR2 SQIVND (reference sequence). The DNA for the CDR3 is TGTGCCAGTTCCTCCAGGGGGCCTAACACTGAAGCTTTCTTT. This codes for CASSSRGPNTEAFF.

The rearrangement joins TRBV21-1 to TRBJ2-7; TRBD1, as called in the table, went unchecked against the DNA. TRBV21-1 is given as a pseudogene. The CDR3 runs to 15 residues. CDR3 amino acids: CASSMPPTGEYEQYF. DNA for the CDR3: TGTGCCAGCAGTATGCCCCCGACAGGAGAGTACGAGCAGTACTTC.

The chain recombines TRBV19 with TRBJ1-2; TRBD1 aligns across 8 bases. Germline V gene data show CDR1 as LNHDA and CDR2 as SQIVND (reference sequence). With V trimmed by 6 bases and J by 5 bases, 8 bases remained unmatched. The CDR3 covers 14 residues. This chain's CDR3 is CASRETGALYGYTF. In DNA form, the CDR3 reads TGTGCCAGTAGAGAGACAGGGGCCTTGTATGGCTACACCTTC. The variable domain in full, with the rest retrieved from reference TRBV19 and TRBJ1-2, is DGGITQSPKYLFRKEGQNVTLSCEQNLNHDAMYWYRQDPGQGLRLIYYSQIVNDFQKGDIAEGYSVSREKKESFPLTVTSAQKNPTAFYLCASRETGALYGYTFGSGTRLTVV.

V is TRBV7-2 and J is TRBJ2-7; D gene unclear. The CDR3 is made up of 15 amino acids. V was clipped by 1 base and J by 2 bases, with 12 bases between them. Germline V CDR1 and CDR2: SGHTA, FQGNSA. The CDR3 protein is CASSLEAQVTYEQYF. As DNA, the CDR3 is TGTGCCAGCAGCTTAGAAGCTCAGGTCACCTACGAGCAGTACTTC. The full variable domain, its missing parts supplied by reference TRBV7-2 and TRBJ2-7, is GAGVSQSPSNKVTEKGKDVELRCDPISGHTALYWYRQSLGQGLEFLIYFQGNSAPDKSGLPSDRFSAERTGGSVSTLTIQRTQQEDSAVYLCASSLEAQVTYEQYFGPGTRLTVT.

The chain carries TRBV6-2 or TRBV6-3 and TRBJ2-3, with 11 bases that match TRBD2. Germline V gene lookup returns CDR1 MNHEY and CDR2 SVGEGT. J was trimmed by 5 bases and V by 0 bases; bases with no gene match: 10. The CDR3 is made up of 18 amino acids. The CDR3 region is CASSYSRFSGRAIDTQYF. The CDR3 DNA reads TGTGCCAGCAGTTACTCGCGTTTTAGCGGGAGGGCCATAGATACGCAGTATTTT.

The gene calls are TRBV2 and TRBJ2-7; 8 bases line up with TRBD2. Unmatched junction bases numbered 4, after V lost 0 bases and J lost 3 bases. The germline gives CDR1 SNHLY, CDR2 FYNNEI. CDR3 length: 15 amino acids. CDR3 sequence (DNA): TGTGCCAGCAGTGAAGCTAGGCGGGGGGTCTACGAGCAGTACTTC. Translation: CASSEARRGVYEQYF.

This chain connects TRBV5-7 to TRBJ2-5; D remains ambiguous. TRBV5-7 has ORF status, its function being uncertain. Trimming pared 0 bases from V and 1 base from J, leaving 19 bases between. This CDR3 comprises 18 residues. CDR3 sequence reads: CASSLADISKESQETQYF. In nucleotides, the CDR3 is TGTGCCAGCAGCTTGGCCGATATCTCTAAAGAATCCCAAGAGACCCAGTACTTC.

J is TRBJ2-1 and V is TRBV5-1; 14 bases fit TRBD2. Looked up from germline, CDR1 is SGHRS and CDR2 is YFSETQ. The length of the CDR3 is 20 residues. V dropped 4 bases and J dropped 2; count of bases not matched to a gene: 14. CDR3 sequence (DNA): TGCGCCAGCAGCCCCTACGCGACTAGCGGGAGGGCAAGGACCTACAATGAGCAGTTCTTC. Its protein product is CASSPYATSGRARTYNEQFF.

The chain joins TRBV11-2 to TRBJ2-1; 13 bases match TRBD2. The CDR3 sequence is 16 residues long. Trimming took 5 bases from V and 7 from J; bases not matched to a gene: 8. Germline V lookup: CDR1 SGHAT, CDR2 FQNNGV. CDR3 coding DNA: TGTGCCAGCAGCCCCCGACTAGCGGGAGGCATGAATGAGCAGTTCTTC. Translating it yields CASSPRLAGGMNEQFF.

V usage is TRBV4-1 and J usage is TRBJ2-5; D unresolved. Trimming removed 0 bases from V and 5 bases from J, with 10 bases in between. Germline V gene sequence: CDR1 MGHRA, CDR2 YSYEKL. This CDR3 contains 14 residues. CDR3 protein: CASSQDGLRETQYF. The CDR3 bases are TGCGCCAGCAGCCAAGATGGGCTCCGGGAGACCCAGTACTTC.

This chain connects TRBV20-1 to TRBJ1-2, with D perhaps TRBD1 (6 bases). V was cut by 3 bases and J by 4 bases, with 9 bases left in between. The CDR3 length is 12 residues. Germline V gene sequence: CDR1 DFQATT, CDR2 SNEGSKA (reference sequence). Here the CDR3 reads CSASSRGYGYTF. The CDR3, as DNA: TGCAGTGCTAGTTCCAGGGGCTATGGCTACACCTTC.

The DNA for the CDR3 is TGTGCCATCAGCCAAGGGACAGGGGCCTACGAGCAGTACTTC. Translating gives CAISQGTGAYEQYF. The gene calls are TRBV10-3 and TRBJ2-7; TRBD1 matches 10 bases. CDR3 length: 14 amino acids. The V gene end was trimmed by 6 bases and the J gene end by 2 bases; junction bases not matched to a gene: 4. CDR1 and CDR2 from the germline V gene are ENHRY and SYGVKD.